This T cell receptor (beta chain) originates from a study of T cells in Graves' hyperthyroidism and ophthalmopathy. On this clonotype: Its specificity is unknown.

Using RNA transcripts as the source, TCR beta CDR3 regions were amplified. First-round RT-PCR of the TCR CDR3 relied on the HTBI primer set. TCRdb used MiXCR to reprocess the multiplex PCR reads, holding one entry per CDR3 protein. The sample yields over 500,000 distinct CDR3 sequences, roughly 17% seen once. The CDR3 contains 15 residues. The germline gives CDR1 MNHNS, CDR2 SASEGT. The J segment lost 3 bases and the V segment lost 7 bases, leaving 8 bases of the junction unmatched. Study observations and caveats: Also found in blood were most expanded thyroid clonotypes above 0.001. Ophthalmopathy cases were set apart from stable hyperthyroidism by a 13 V-J model.

Every diagnosis used clinical symptoms, serum thyroxine and TRAb, thyroid ultrasound and orbital computed tomography. The sample consisted of blood. The sequence derives from a young woman with Graves' ophthalmopathy. This chain joins TRBV6-1 and TRBJ2-1, with 8 bases matching TRBD2. CDR3: CASKKGLADYNEQFF. CDR3 nucleotides: TGTGCCAGCAAAAAAGGACTAGCAGACTACAATGAGCAGTTCTTC.